The clone carrying this T cell receptor (beta chain) appeared a few times. Its matching antigen is unknown. This entry is derived from a study of vaccination effects on CD4 cells after COVID-19. Following culture for nine to ten days, CD4+ T cells were isolated. Cells had half their medium changed to IL-2 medium on days 3 and 7. The repertoire was sequenced with immunoSEQ multiplex PCR; TCRdb's copy has only in-frame clones and lacks some. The table shows more than 60,000 clones, with more than 60% occurring only once. The sample consisted of CD4+ T cells from PBMCs cultured without peptide, taken before COVID-19 vaccination. This clonotype originated in a human donor who had a prior SARS-CoV-2 infection.

The CDR3 is CATSDPGPGPNEQFF. For the CDR3, the DNA is TGTGCCACCAGTGACCCGGGACCTGGACCCAATGAGCAGTTCTTC. The genes are TRBV24-1 and TRBJ2-1; possibly TRBD1 or TRBD2 for D (5 bases each). The V end was cut by 4 bases, the J end by 6 bases, with 15 bases between. This CDR3 comprises 15 residues. Germline CDR1 and CDR2: KGHDR and SFDVKD.